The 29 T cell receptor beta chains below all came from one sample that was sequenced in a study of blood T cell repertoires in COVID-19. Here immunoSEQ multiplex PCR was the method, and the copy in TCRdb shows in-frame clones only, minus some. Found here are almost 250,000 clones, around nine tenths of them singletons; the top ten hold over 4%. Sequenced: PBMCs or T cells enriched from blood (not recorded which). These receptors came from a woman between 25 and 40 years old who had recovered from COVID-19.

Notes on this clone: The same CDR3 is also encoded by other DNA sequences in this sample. DNA for the CDR3: TGTGCCAGCAGCACAGGACAGGGGAACTATGGCTACACCTTC. Translation: CASSTGQGNYGYTF. This rearrangement joins TRBV28 to TRBJ1-2; 9 bases line up with TRBD1. V was pared by 6 bases and J by 2 bases, with 4 bases of the junction left unmatched. Germline CDR1 and CDR2: MDHEN and SYDVKM. The CDR3 has 14 amino acids.

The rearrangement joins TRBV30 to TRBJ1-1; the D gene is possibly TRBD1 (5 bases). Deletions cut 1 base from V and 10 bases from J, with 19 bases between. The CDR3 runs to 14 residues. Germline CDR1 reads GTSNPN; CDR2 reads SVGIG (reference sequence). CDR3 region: CAWSEGAADSVAFF. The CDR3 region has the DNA TGTGCCTGGAGTGAAGGGGCGGCCGATTCGGTAGCTTTCTTT.

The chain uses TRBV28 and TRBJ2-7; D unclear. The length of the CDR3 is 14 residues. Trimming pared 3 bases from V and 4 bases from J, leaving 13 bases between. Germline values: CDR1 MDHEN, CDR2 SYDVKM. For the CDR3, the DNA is TGTGCCAGCAGTTTTCTATCCCGCGGATACGAGCAGTACTTC. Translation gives CASSFLSRGYEQYF.

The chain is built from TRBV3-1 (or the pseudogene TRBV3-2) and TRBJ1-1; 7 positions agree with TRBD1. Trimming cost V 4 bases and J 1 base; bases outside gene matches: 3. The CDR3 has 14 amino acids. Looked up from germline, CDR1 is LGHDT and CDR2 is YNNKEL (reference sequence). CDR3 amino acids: CASSPRTGNTEAFF. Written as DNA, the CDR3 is TGTGCCAGCAGCCCCCGGACAGGGAACACTGAAGCTTTCTTT.

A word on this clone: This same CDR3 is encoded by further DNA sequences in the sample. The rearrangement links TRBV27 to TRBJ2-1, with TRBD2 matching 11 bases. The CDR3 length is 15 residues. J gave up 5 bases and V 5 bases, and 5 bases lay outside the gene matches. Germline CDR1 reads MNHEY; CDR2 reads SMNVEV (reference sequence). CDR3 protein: CASSLGTSGNNEQFF. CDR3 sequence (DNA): TGTGCCAGCAGTCTGGGGACTAGCGGAAACAATGAGCAGTTCTTC.

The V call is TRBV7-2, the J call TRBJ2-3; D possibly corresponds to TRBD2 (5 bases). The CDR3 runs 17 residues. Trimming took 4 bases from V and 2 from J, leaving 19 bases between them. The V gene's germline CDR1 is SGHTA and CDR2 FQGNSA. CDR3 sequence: CASSSAPSGRITDTQYF. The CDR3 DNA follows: TGTGCCAGCAGCTCCGCCCCAAGCGGTAGAATCACAGATACGCAGTATTTT.

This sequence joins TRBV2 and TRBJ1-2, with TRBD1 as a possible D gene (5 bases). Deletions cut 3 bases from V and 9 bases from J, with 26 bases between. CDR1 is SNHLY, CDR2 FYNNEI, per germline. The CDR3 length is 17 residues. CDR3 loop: CASSDKMAAIVKGSYTF. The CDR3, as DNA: TGTGCCAGCAGTGATAAAATGGCGGCGATAGTGAAGGGGAGCTACACCTTC.

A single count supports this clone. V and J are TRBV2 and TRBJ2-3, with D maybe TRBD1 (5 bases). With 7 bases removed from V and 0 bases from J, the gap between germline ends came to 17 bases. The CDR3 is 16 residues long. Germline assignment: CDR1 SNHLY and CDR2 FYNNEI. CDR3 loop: CASIPPRTYSTDTQYF. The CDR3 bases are TGTGCCAGCATTCCCCCCCGGACATACAGCACAGATACGCAGTATTTT. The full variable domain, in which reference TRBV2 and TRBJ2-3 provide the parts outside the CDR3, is EPEVTQTPSHQVTQMGQEVILRCVPISNHLYFYWYRQILGQKVEFLVSFYNNEISEKSEIFDDQFSVERPDGSNFTLKIRSTKLEDSAMYFCASIPPRTYSTDTQYFGPGTRLTVL.

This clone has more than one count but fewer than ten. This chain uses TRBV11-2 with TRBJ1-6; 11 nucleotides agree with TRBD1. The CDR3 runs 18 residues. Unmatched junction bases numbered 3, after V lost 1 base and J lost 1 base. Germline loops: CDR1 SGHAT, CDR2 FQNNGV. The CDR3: CASSLGTGGLSYNSPLHF. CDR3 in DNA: TGTGCCAGCAGCTTAGGGACAGGGGGCCTATCCTATAATTCACCCCTCCACTTT.

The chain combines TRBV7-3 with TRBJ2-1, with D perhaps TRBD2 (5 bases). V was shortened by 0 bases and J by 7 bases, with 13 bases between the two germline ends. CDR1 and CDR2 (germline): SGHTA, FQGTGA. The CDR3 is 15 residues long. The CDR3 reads CASSLTGNTRNEQFF. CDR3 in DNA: TGTGCCAGCAGCTTAACCGGGAACACGAGGAATGAGCAGTTCTTC.

CDR3 protein: CASTPGGPQETQYF. The CDR3 DNA sequence: TGTGCCAGCACCCCCGGTGGGCCCCAAGAGACCCAGTACTTC. The chain combines TRBV7-2 with TRBJ2-5; D is unresolved. Trimming removed 7 bases at V and 1 base at J, with 13 bases between. Looked up from germline, CDR1 is SGHTA and CDR2 is FQGNSA. The CDR3 sequence is 14 residues long.

The chain's CDR3 is CASRPLYQGATEAFF. The CDR3 nucleotides read TGTGCCAGTAGACCATTATATCAGGGGGCCACTGAAGCTTTCTTT. The genes are TRBV19 and TRBJ1-1; 8 bases fit TRBD1. The V gene end was trimmed by 6 bases and the J gene end by 4 bases; junction bases not matched to a gene: 10. The germline CDR1 and CDR2 sequences are LNHDA and SQIVND (reference sequence). The CDR3 totals 15 residues.

CDR3 coding DNA: TGTGCCAGCAGCTTAGCCACAGCACCCAACGTGGGTGGCTACACCTTC. It translates to CASSLATAPNVGGYTF. V usage is TRBV7-2 and J usage is TRBJ1-2; the D is unclear. Trimming took 0 bases from V and 7 from J, leaving 18 bases between them. The germline V gene encodes CDR1 SGHTA and CDR2 FQGNSA. The CDR3 has 16 residues.

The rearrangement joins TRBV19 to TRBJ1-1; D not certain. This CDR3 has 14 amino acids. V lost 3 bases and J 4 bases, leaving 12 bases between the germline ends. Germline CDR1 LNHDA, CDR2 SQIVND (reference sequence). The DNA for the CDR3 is TGTGCCAGTAGTATCGTCGGGGTCGCCACTGAAGCTTTCTTT. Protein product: CASSIVGVATEAFF.

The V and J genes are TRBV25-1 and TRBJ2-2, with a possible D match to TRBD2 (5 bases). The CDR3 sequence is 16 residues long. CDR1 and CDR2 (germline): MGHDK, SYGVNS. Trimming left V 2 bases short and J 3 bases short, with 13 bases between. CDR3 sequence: CASSERTGSDTGELFF. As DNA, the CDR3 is TGTGCCAGCAGTGAAAGGACGGGGTCGGACACCGGGGAGCTGTTTTTT.

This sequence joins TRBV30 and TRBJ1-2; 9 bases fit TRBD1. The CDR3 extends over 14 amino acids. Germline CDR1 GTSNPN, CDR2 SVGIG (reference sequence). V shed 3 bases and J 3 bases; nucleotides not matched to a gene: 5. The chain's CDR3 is CAWRDRTGDYGYTF. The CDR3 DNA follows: TGTGCCTGGAGAGATCGGACAGGGGACTATGGCTACACCTTC.

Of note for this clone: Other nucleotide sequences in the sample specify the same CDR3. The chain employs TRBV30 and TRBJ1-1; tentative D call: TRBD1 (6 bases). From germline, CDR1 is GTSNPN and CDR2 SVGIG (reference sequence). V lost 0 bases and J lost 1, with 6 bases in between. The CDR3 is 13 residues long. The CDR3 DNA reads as TGTGCCTGGAGTGTACAGGGGAACACTGAAGCTTTCTTT. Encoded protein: CAWSVQGNTEAFF. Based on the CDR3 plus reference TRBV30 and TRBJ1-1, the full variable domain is SQTIHQWPATLVQPVGSPLSLECTVEGTSNPNLYWYRQAAGRGLQLLFYSVGIGQISSEVPQNLSASRPQDRQFILSSKKLLLSDSGFYLCAWSVQGNTEAFFGQGTRLTVV.

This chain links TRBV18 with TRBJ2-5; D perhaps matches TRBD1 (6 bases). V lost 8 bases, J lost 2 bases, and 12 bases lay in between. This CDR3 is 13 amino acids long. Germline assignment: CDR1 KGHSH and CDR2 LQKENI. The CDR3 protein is CASRGTRQETQYF. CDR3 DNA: TGTGCCAGCCGAGGGACACGACAAGAGACCCAGTACTTC.

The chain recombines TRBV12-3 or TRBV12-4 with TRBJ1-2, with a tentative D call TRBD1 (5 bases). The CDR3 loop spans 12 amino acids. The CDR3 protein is CSAGDRGYGYTF. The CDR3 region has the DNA TGTTCGGCGGGGGATAGGGGCTATGGCTACACCTTC.

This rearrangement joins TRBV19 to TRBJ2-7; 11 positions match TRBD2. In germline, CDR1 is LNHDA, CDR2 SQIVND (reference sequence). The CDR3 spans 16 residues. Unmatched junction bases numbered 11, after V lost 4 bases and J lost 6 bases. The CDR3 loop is CASSTQLAGVDSEQYF. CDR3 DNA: TGTGCCAGTAGTACCCAACTAGCGGGAGTTGATAGCGAGCAGTACTTC.

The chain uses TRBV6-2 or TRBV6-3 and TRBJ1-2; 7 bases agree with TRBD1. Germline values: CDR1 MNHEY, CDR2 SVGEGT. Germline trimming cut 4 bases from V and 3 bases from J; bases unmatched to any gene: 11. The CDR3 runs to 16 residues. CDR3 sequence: CASSSFDRDDYYGYTF. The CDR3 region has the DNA TGTGCCAGCAGTTCCTTCGACAGGGATGATTACTATGGCTACACCTTC.

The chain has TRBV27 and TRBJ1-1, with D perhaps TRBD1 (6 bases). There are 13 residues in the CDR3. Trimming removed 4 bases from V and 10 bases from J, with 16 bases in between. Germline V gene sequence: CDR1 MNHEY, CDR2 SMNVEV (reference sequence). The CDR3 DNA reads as TGTGCCAGCAGTTCTTCCATACAGGGTGCAGCTTTCTTT. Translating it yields CASSSSIQGAAFF.

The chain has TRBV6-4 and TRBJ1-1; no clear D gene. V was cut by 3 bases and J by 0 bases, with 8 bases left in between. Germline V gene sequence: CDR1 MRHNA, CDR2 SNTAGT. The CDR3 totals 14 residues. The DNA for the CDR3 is TGTGCCAGCAGTGAATGGGCCATGAACACTGAAGCTTTCTTT. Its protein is CASSEWAMNTEAFF.

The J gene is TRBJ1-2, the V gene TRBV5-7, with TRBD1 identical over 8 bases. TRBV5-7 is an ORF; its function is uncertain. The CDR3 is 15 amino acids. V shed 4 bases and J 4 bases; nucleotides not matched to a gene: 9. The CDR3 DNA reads TGTGCCAGCAGCCGGTGGGCGACAGGGGCCTATGGCTACACCTTC. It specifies CASSRWATGAYGYTF.

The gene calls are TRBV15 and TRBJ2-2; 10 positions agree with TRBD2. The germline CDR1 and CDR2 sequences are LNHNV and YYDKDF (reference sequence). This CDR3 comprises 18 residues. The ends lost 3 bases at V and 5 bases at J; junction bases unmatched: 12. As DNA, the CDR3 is TGTGCCACCAGCAGCGGGGTTCTAGCGGGAGTTGGGACCGGGGAGCTGTTTTTT. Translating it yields CATSSGVLAGVGTGELFF.

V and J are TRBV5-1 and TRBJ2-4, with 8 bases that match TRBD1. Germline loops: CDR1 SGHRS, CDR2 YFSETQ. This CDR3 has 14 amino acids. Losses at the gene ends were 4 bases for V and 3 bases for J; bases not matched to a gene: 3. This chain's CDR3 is CASSAGTGKNIQYF. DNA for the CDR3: TGCGCCAGCAGCGCCGGGACAGGCAAAAACATTCAGTACTTC. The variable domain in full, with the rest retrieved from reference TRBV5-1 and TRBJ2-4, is KAGVTQTPRYLIKTRGQQVTLSCSPISGHRSVSWYQQTPGQGLQFLFEYFSETQRNKGNFPGRFSGRQFSNSRSEMNVSTLELGDSALYLCASSAGTGKNIQYFGAGTRLSVL.

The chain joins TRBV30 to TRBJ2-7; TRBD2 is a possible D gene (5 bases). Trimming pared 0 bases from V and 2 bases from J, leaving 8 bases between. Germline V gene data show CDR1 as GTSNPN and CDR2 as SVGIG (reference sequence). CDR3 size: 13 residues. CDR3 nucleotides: TGTGCCTGGAGTGTCGGGGTACCCTACGAGCAGTACTTC. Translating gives CAWSVGVPYEQYF.

As DNA, the CDR3 is TGTGCCAGCAGTCACCCTAACAGGATGAACACTGAAGCTTTCTTT. Translation gives CASSHPNRMNTEAFF. The chain couples TRBV27 to TRBJ1-1; tentative D call: TRBD1 (5 bases). Germline V CDR1 and CDR2: MNHEY, SMNVEV (reference sequence). This CDR3 spans 15 amino acids. The V end lost 5 bases, the J end lost 0 bases, and 13 bases lay between the germline ends.

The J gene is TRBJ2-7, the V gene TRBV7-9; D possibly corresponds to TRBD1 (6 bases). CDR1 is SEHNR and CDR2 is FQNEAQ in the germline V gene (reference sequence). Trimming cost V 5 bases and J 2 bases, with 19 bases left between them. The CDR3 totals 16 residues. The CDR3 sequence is CASSPISGTTPYEQYF. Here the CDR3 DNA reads TGTGCCAGCAGCCCGATATCCGGGACAACACCCTACGAGCAGTACTTC. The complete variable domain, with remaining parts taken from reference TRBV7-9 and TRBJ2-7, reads DTGVSQNPRHKITKRGQNVTFRCDPISEHNRLYWYRQTLGQGPEFLTYFQNEAQLEKSRLLSDRFSAERPKGSFSTLEIQRTEQGDSAMYLCASSPISGTTPYEQYFGPGTRLTVT.